These 10 T cell receptor beta chains were all obtained from the same sample, sequenced in a study of T cells in Graves' hyperthyroidism and ophthalmopathy. Amplification of TCR beta CDR3 regions used RNA as the template. The HTBI set primed first-round TCR CDR3 RT-PCR. TCRdb re-analysed the multiplex PCR reads in MiXCR, keeping a single row per CDR3 protein. The repertoire consists of under 300,000 distinct CDR3 sequences, with approximately 16% occurring once and the leading ten covering 30% to 35%. Sequenced input: blood. The source is a woman aged 45 to 65 with Graves' hyperthyroidism that later progressed to Graves' ophthalmopathy.

This clonotype appeared many times. The V and J genes are TRBV5-1 and TRBJ2-3; perhaps TRBD2 as D (6 bases). The ends were cut back, 0 bases at V and 2 bases at J, with 10 bases in the middle. This CDR3 is 15 amino acids long. CDR1 is SGHRS, CDR2 YFSETQ, per germline. As DNA, the CDR3 is TGCGCCAGCAGCTTGGATTTAGCGGCCACAGATACGCAGTATTTT. It encodes CASSLDLAATDTQYF.

The sample holds many counts of this clonotype. CDR3 in amino acids: CASSSDASATGDTQYF. CDR3 DNA: TGTGCCAGCAGTTCAGATGCTAGCGCCACAGGGGATACGCAGTATTTT. The chain combines TRBV28 with TRBJ2-3; either TRBD1 or TRBD2 may fit D (6 bases each). The CDR3 consists of 16 residues. V was trimmed by 4 bases and J by 6 bases, leaving 20 bases between them. Germline V gives CDR1 MDHEN, CDR2 SYDVKM.

At least ten counts were recorded for this clonotype. The rearrangement uses TRBV5-1 and TRBJ2-3; D remains ambiguous. Germline V gene sequence: CDR1 SGHRS, CDR2 YFSETQ. The V end was cut by 4 bases, the J end by 6 bases, with 12 bases between. The CDR3 sequence is 13 residues long. DNA for the CDR3: TGCGCCAGCAGCGAAGGGTCACAGGATACGCAGTATTTT. Encoded protein: CASSEGSQDTQYF.

This clonotype was counted at least ten times. CDR3 residues: CASSEGLLGHYEQYF. In DNA form, the CDR3 reads TGTGCCAGCAGTGAAGGACTGTTAGGCCATTACGAGCAGTACTTC. The chain has TRBV6-1 and TRBJ2-7, with unresolved D. CDR1 and CDR2 from the germline V gene are MNHNS and SASEGT. The CDR3 runs 15 residues. V lost 1 base and J lost 4, with 14 bases in between.

In this sample, this clonotype turned up a few times. The rearrangement uses TRBV20-1 and TRBJ1-5, with TRBD1 as a possible D gene (6 bases). Deletions cut 7 bases from V and 4 bases from J, with 14 bases between. This CDR3 contains 13 residues. Per germline, CDR1 DFQATT and CDR2 SNEGSKA (reference sequence). CDR3 nucleotide sequence: TGCAGTGTTACCGGGACAACTAATCAGCCCCAGCATTTT. It specifies CSVTGTTNQPQHF.

The table lists this clonotype with many counts. The chain combines TRBV20-1 with TRBJ2-1; D possibly corresponds to TRBD1 (6 bases). V was pared by 5 bases and J by 7 bases, with 12 bases between. Germline values: CDR1 DFQATT, CDR2 SNEGSKA (reference sequence). The length of the CDR3 is 12 residues. This CDR3 is CSAGQPKNEQFF. Written as DNA, the CDR3 is TGCAGTGCTGGACAGCCTAAGAATGAGCAGTTCTTC.

There are a few counts of this clonotype. CDR3 bases: TGTGCCAGCAGGTCTACTAGTTTTGGATACGAGCAGTACTTC. Amino acids: CASRSTSFGYEQYF. V and J are TRBV7-9 and TRBJ2-7, with a weak D call TRBD2 (5 bases). Trimming pared 6 bases from V and 4 bases from J, leaving 16 bases between. The CDR3 spans 14 residues. Germline lookup yields CDR1 SEHNR and CDR2 FQNEAQ (reference sequence).

This clonotype was seen at least ten times. The chain employs TRBV2 and TRBJ2-1; D unresolved. Germline V gene data show CDR1 as SNHLY and CDR2 as FYNNEI. V dropped 4 bases and J dropped 5 bases, with 9 bases sitting between them. The CDR3 length is 13 residues. This CDR3 is CASSGSRNNEQFF. Written as DNA, the CDR3 is TGTGCCAGCAGTGGATCTAGGAACAATGAGCAGTTCTTC.

This clonotype was picked up one time. The CDR3 is CASSFSGAWGGNEKLFF. In DNA, the CDR3 is TGTGCCAGCAGTTTTTCGGGGGCGTGGGGAGGTAATGAAAAACTGTTTTTT. This chain uses TRBV27 with TRBJ1-4; perhaps TRBD1 as D (6 bases). Germline V gene sequence: CDR1 MNHEY, CDR2 SMNVEV (reference sequence). The CDR3 spans 17 residues. V was pared by 3 bases and J by 4 bases, with 18 bases between.

This clonotype showed up many times. The chain couples TRBV20-1 to TRBJ2-5; 9 bases are a match to TRBD2. The CDR3 is 14 residues long. Germline loops: CDR1 DFQATT, CDR2 SNEGSKA (reference sequence). Germline trimming cut 6 bases from V and 4 bases from J; bases unmatched to any gene: 9. The DNA of the CDR3 is TGCAGTGCCGTTAGCGGGAGAATTCGAGAGACCCAGTACTTC. Translating gives CSAVSGRIRETQYF.